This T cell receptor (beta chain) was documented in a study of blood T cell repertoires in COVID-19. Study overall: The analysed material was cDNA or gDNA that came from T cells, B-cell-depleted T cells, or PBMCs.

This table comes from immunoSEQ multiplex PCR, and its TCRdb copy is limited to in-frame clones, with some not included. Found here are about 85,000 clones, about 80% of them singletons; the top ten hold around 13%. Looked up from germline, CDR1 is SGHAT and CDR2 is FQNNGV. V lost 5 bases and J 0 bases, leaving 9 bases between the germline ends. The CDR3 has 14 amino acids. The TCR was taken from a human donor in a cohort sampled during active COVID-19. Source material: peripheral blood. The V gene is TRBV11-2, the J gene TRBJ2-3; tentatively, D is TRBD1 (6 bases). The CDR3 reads CASSRDTSTDTQYF. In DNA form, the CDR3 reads TGTGCCAGCAGCCGGGACACCAGCACAGATACGCAGTATTTT.